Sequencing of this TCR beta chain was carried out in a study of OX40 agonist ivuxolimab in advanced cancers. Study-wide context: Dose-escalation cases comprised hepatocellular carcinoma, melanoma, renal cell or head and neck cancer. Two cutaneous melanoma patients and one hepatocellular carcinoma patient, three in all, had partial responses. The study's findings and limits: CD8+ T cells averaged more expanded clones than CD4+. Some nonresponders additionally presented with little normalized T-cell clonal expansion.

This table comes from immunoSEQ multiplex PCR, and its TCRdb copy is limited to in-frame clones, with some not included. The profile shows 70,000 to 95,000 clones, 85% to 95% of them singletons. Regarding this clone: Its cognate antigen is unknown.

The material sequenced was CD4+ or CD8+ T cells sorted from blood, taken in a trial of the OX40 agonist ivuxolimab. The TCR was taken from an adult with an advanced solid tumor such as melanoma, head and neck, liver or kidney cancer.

CDR3 coding DNA: TGTGCCAGCAGCGCTCCTACTAGCGGGGCCACAGATACGCAGTATTTT. Translation: CASSAPTSGATDTQYF. The V gene is TRBV9, the J gene TRBJ2-3; TRBD2 aligns across 10 bases. CDR1 is SGDLS and CDR2 is YYNGEE in the germline V gene. With 3 bases clipped from V and 2 bases from J, the junction kept 6 bases outside the gene matches. The CDR3 is 16 amino acids.